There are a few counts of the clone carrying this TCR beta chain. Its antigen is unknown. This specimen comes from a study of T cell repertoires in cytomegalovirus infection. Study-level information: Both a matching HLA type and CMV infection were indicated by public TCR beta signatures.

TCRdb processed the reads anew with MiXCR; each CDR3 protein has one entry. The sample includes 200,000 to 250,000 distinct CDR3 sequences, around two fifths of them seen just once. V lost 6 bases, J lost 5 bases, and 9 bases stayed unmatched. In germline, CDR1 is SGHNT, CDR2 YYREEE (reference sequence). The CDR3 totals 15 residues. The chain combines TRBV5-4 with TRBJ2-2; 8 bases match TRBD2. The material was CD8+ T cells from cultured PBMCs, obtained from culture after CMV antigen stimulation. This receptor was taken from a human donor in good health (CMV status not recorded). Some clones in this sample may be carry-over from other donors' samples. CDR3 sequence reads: CASTREGPGTGELFF. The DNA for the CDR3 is TGTGCCAGCACCCGGGAGGGGCCAGGGACCGGGGAGCTGTTTTTT. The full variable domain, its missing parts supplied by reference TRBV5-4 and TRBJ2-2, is ETGVTQSPTHLIKTRGQQVTLRCSSQSGHNTVSWYQQALGQGPQFIFQYYREEENGRGNFPPRFSGLQFPNYSSELNVNALELDDSALYLCASTREGPGTGELFFGEGSRLTVL.